The present TCR beta chain was sequenced within a study of OX40 agonist ivuxolimab in advanced cancers. Study-wide background: Partial responses were achieved by three patients: one hepatocellular carcinoma, two cutaneous melanoma. Findings and caveats of the study: People who partly responded at 0.1-3.0 mg/kg had some of the least clonal expansion seen.

About this clone itself: Its specificity is not known.

Generated by immunoSEQ multiplex PCR, the TCRdb table keeps only in-frame clones and is missing some. The table has some 58,000 clones, around 93% seen once; the top ten hold around 1.8%. This CDR3 contains 15 residues. After removal of 6 bases from V and 6 bases from J, the junction contained 11 bases not matched to a gene. Germline assignment: CDR1 MNHNS and CDR2 SASEGT. This TCR was sampled from an adult with an advanced solid tumor such as melanoma, head and neck, liver or kidney cancer. This specimen consisted of CD4+ or CD8+ T cells sorted from blood, obtained in a trial of the OX40 agonist ivuxolimab. V usage is TRBV6-1 and J usage is TRBJ1-3, with 7 positions matching TRBD1. CDR3 amino acids: CASRVDRARVNTIYF. The CDR3 nucleotides read TGTGCCAGCAGAGTAGACAGGGCCAGGGTAAACACCATATATTTT.